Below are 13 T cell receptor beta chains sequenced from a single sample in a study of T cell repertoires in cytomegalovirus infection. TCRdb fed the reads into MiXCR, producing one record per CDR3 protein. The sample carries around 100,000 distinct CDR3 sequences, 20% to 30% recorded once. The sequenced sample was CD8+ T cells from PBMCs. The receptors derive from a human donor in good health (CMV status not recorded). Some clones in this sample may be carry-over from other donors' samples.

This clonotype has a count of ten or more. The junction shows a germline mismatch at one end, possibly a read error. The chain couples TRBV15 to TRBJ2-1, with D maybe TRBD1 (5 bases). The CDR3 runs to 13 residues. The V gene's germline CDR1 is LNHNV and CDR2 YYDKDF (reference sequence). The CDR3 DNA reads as TGTGCCACCAGCGGAGAGAACAGGAATGAGCAGTTCTTC. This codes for CATSGENRNEQFF.

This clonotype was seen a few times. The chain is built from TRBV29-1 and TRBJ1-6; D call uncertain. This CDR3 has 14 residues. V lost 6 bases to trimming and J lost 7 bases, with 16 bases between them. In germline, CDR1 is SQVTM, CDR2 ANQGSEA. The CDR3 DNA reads TGCAGCGTCGGAAGGGAGACACAAAATTCACCCCTCCACTTT. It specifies CSVGRETQNSPLHF.

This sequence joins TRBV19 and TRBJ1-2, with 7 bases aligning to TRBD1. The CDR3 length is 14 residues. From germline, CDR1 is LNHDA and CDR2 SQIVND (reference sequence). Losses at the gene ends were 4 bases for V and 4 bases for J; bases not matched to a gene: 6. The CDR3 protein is CASSNWDRGYGYTF. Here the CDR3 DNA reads TGTGCCAGTAGTAACTGGGACAGAGGCTATGGCTACACCTTC.

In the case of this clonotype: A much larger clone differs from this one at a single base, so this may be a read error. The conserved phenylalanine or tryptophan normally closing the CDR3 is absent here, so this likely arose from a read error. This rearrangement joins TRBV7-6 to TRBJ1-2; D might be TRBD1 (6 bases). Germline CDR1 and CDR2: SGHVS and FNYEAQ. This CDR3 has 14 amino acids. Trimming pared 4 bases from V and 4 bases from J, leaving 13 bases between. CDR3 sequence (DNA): TGTGCCAGCAGCTCAGGGGCCAGGGCCTATGGCTACACCCTC. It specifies CASSSGARAYGYTL.

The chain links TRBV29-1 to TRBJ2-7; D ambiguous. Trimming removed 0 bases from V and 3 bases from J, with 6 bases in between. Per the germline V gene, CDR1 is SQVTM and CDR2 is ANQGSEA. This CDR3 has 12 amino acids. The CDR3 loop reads CSVEDRFYEQYF. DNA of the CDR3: TGCAGCGTTGAAGATCGGTTCTACGAGCAGTACTTC.

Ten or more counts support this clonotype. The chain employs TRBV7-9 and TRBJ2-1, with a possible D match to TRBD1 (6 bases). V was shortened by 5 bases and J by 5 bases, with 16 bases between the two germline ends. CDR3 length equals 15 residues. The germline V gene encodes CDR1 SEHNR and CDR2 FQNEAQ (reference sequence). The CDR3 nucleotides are TGTGCCAGCAGCGCCCCAGGAGGACAGAACAATGAGCAGTTCTTC. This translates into CASSAPGGQNNEQFF.

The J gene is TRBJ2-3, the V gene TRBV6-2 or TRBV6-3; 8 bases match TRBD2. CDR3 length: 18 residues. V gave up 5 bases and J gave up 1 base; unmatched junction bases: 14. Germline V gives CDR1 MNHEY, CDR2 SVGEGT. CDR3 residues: CASSESRTKRGRTDTQYF. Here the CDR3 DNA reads TGTGCCAGCAGTGAAAGCCGCACAAAGCGGGGGCGCACAGATACGCAGTATTTT.

The CDR3 DNA is TGCAGTGCTAAAGACGGAAGCTCTGGAAACACCATATATTTT. This gives the protein CSAKDGSSGNTIYF. The rearrangement links TRBV20-1 to TRBJ1-3; D not certain. Per germline, CDR1 DFQATT and CDR2 SNEGSKA (reference sequence). V was clipped by 4 bases and J by 0 bases, with 10 bases between them. This CDR3 has 14 amino acids.

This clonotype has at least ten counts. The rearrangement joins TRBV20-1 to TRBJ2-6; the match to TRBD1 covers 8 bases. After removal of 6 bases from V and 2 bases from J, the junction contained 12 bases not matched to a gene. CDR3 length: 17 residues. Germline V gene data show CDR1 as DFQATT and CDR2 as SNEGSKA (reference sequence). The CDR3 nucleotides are TGCAGTGCCCAAGGCCCGGACAGGGCCACTGGGGCCAACGTCCTGACTTTC. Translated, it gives CSAQGPDRATGANVLTF.

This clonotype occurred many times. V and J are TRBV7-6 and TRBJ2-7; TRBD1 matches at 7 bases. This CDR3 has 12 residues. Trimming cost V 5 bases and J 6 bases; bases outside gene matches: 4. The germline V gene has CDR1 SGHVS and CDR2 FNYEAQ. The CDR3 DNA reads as TGTGCCAGCAGCCCCGGACAGGCCGAGCAGTACTTC. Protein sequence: CASSPGQAEQYF. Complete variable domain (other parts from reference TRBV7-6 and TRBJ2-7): GAGVSQSPRYKVTKRGQDVALRCDPISGHVSLYWYRQALGQGPEFLTYFNYEAQQDKSGLPNDRFSAERPEGSISTLTIQRTEQRDSAMYRCASSPGQAEQYFGPGTRLTVT.

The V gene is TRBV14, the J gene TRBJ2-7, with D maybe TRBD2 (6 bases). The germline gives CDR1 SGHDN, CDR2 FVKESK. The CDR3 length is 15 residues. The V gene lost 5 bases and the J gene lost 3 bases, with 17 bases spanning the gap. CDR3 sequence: CASSIGGGGLYEQYF. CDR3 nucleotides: TGTGCCAGCAGCATTGGTGGCGGAGGGCTCTACGAGCAGTACTTC.

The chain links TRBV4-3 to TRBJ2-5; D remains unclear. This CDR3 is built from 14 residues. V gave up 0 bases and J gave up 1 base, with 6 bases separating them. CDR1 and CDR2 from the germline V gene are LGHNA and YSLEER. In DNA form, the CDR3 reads TGCGCCAGCAGCCAAGACGTGGCCCAAGAGACCCAGTACTTC. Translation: CASSQDVAQETQYF.

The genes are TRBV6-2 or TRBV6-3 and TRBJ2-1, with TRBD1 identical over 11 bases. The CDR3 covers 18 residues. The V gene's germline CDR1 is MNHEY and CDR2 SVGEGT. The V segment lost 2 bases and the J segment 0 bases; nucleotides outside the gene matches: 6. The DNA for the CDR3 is TGTGCCAGCAGTTACGAACCGGGACAGGGGGTCTCCTACAATGAGCAGTTCTTC. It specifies CASSYEPGQGVSYNEQFF.